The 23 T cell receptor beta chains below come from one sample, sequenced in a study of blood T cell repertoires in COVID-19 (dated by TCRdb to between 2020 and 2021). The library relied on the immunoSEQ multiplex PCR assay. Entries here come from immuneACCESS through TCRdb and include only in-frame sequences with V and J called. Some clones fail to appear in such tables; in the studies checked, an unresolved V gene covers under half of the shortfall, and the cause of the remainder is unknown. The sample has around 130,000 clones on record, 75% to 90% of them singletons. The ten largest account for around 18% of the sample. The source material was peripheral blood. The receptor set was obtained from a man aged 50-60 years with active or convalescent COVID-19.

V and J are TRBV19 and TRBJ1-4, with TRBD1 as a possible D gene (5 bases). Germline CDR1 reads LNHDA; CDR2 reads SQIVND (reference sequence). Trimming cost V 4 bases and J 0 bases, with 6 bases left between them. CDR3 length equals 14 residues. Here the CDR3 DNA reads TGTGCCAGTAGTAGACAGACAACTAATGAAAAACTGTTTTTT. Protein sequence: CASSRQTTNEKLFF.

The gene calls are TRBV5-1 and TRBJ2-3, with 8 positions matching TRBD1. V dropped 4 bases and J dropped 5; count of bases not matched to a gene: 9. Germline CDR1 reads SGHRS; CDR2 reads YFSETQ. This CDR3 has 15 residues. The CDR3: CASSPDRGRIDTQYF. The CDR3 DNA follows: TGCGCCAGCAGCCCCGACAGGGGACGGATAGATACGCAGTATTTT.

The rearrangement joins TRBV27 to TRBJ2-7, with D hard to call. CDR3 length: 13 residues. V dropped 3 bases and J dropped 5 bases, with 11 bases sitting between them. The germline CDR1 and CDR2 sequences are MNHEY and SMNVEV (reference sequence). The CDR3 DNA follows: TGTGCCAGCAGTTTGTCCTATCTAAACGAGCAGTACTTC. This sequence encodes CASSLSYLNEQYF.

In DNA form, the CDR3 reads TGTGCCAGCAGCTTACTCACAGGGTTTAGGGATACGCAGTATTTT. This encodes CASSLLTGFRDTQYF. The V and J genes are TRBV11-2 and TRBJ2-3; D perhaps matches TRBD1 (6 bases). This CDR3 region has 15 residues. Germline V gene data show CDR1 as SGHAT and CDR2 as FQNNGV. Trimming took 2 bases from V and 6 from J, leaving 15 bases between them.

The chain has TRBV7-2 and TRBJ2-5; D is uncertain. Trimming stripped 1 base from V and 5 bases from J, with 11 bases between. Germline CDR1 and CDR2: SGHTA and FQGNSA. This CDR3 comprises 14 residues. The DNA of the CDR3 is TGTGCCAGCAGCTTAGGAGCCATCTGGGAGACCCAGTACTTC. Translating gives CASSLGAIWETQYF.

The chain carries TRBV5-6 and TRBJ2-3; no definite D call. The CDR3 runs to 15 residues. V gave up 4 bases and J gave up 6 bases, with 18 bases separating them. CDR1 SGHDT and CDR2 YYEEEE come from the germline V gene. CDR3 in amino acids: CASSPSSLPGDTQYF. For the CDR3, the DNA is TGTGCCAGCAGCCCTTCTTCCCTTCCCGGGGATACGCAGTATTTT. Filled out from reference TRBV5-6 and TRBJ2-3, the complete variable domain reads DAGVTQSPTHLIKTRGQQVTLRCSPKSGHDTVSWYQQALGQGPQFIFQYYEEEERQRGNFPDRFSGHQFPNYSSELNVNALLLGDSALYLCASSPSSLPGDTQYFGPGTRLTVL.

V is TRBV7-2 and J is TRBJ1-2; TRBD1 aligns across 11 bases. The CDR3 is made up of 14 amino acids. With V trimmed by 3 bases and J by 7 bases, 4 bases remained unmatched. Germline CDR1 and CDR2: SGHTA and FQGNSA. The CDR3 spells CASSFGQGASGYTF. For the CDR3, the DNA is TGTGCCAGCAGCTTTGGACAGGGGGCATCTGGCTACACCTTC.

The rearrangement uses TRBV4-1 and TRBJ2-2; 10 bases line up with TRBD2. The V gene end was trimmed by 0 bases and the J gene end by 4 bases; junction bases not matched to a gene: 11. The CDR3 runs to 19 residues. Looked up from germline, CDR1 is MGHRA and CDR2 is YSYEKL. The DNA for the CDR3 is TGCGCCAGCAGCCAAGATTGGTCCCAGCGGGGGGGCGCCACCGGGGAGCTGTTTTTT. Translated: CASSQDWSQRGGATGELFF.

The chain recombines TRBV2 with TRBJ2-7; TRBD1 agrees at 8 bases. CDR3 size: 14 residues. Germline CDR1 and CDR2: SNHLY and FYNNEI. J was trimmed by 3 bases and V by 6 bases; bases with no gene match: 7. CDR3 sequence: CASSPGTGVYEQYF. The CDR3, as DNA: TGTGCCAGCAGCCCCGGGACAGGAGTCTACGAGCAGTACTTC.

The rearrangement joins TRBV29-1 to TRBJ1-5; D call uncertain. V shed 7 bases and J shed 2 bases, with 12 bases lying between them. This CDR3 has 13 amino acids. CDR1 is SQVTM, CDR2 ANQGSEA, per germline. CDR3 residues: CSAVVTGNQPQHF. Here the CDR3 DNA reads TGCAGCGCTGTTGTTACAGGCAATCAGCCCCAGCATTTT.

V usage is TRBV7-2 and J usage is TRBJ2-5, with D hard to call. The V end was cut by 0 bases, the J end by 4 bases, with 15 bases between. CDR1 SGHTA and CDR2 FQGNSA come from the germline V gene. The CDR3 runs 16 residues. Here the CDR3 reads CASSLAKNSGLETQYF. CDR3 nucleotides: TGTGCCAGCAGCTTAGCCAAAAATTCGGGTTTAGAGACCCAGTACTTC.

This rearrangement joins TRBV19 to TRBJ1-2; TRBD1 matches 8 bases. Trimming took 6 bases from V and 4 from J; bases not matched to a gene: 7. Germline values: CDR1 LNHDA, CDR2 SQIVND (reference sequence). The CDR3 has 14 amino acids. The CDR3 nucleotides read TGTGCCAGTAGCGCGGACAGGGAAGGCTATGGCTACACCTTC. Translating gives CASSADREGYGYTF.

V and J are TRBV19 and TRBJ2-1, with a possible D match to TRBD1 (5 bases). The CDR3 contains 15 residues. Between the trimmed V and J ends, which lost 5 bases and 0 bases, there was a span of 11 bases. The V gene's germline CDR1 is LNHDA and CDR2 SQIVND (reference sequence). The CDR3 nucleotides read TGTGCCAGTAGTGCCCAGGGCGACTCCTACAATGAGCAGTTCTTC. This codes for CASSAQGDSYNEQFF.

The CDR3 sequence: CASSAGTVTNQPQHF. The DNA of the CDR3 is TGTGCCAGCAGCGCCGGGACAGTGACGAATCAGCCCCAGCATTTT. This chain links TRBV9 with TRBJ1-5; TRBD1 matches 7 bases. CDR3 length: 15 amino acids. Germline V lookup: CDR1 SGDLS, CDR2 YYNGEE. V lost 3 bases and J lost 4; bases outside the gene matches: 7.

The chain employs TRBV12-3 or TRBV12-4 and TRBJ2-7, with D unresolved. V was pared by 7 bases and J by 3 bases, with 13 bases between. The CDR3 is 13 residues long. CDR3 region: CASTMGAGYEQYF. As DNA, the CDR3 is TGTGCCAGCACCATGGGCGCAGGCTACGAGCAGTACTTC.

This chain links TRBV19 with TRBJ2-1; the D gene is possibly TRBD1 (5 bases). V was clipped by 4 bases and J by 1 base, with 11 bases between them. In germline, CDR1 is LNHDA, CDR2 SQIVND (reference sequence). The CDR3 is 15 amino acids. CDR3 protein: CASSTTAESYNEQFF. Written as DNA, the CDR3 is TGTGCCAGTAGTACGACAGCAGAATCCTACAATGAGCAGTTCTTC.

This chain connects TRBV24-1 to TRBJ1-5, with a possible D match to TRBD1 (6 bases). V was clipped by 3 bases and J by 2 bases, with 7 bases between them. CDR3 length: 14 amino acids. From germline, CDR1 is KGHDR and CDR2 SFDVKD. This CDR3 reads CATSDGGGNQPQHF. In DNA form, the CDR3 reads TGTGCCACCAGTGATGGGGGCGGCAATCAGCCCCAGCATTTT.

The CDR3 loop reads CASSTTGGRAGELFF. The DNA of the CDR3 is TGTGCCAGTAGTACGACAGGGGGGAGGGCCGGGGAGCTGTTTTTT. This sequence joins TRBV19 and TRBJ2-2, with 9 bases identical to TRBD1. Germline assignment: CDR1 LNHDA and CDR2 SQIVND (reference sequence). The CDR3 extends over 15 amino acids. With V trimmed by 4 bases and J by 6 bases, 6 bases remained unmatched.

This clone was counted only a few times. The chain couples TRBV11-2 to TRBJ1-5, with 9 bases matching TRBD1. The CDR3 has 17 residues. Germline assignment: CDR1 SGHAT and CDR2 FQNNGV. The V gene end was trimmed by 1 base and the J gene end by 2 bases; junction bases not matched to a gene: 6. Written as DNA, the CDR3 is TGTGCCAGCAGCTTAGGGGACAGGGAATCCGGCAATCAGCCCCAGCATTTT. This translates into CASSLGDRESGNQPQHF.

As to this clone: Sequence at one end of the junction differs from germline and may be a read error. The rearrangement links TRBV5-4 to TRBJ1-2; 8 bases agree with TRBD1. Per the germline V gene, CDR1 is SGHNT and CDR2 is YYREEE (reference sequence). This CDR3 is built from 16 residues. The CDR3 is CAGSSLDRDSNYGYTF. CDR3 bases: TGTGCCGGCAGCAGCTTGGACAGGGACTCTAACTATGGCTACACCTTC.

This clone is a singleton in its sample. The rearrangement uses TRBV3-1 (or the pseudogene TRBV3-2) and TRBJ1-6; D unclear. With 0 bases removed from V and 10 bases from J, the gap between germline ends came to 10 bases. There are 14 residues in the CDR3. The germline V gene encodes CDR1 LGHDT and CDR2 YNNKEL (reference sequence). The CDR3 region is CASSQEARDSPLHF. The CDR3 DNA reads TGTGCCAGCAGCCAAGAAGCGAGAGACTCACCCCTCCACTTT.

The CDR3 spells CASSLSDRVLETQYF. The CDR3 DNA is TGCGCCAGCAGCTTATCGGACAGGGTCTTAGAGACCCAGTACTTC. The chain links TRBV5-1 to TRBJ2-5; 8 bases map to TRBD1. This CDR3 is built from 15 residues. V gave up 2 bases and J gave up 4 bases; unmatched junction bases: 7. The germline gives CDR1 SGHRS, CDR2 YFSETQ.

Here the CDR3 reads CASSPGTDIQYF. The CDR3 coding sequence is TGTGCCAGTAGTCCCGGGACAGACATTCAGTACTTC. This rearrangement joins TRBV19 to TRBJ2-4, with TRBD1 matching 7 bases. The CDR3 totals 12 residues. V shed 5 bases and J 8 bases; nucleotides not matched to a gene: 3. Germline V CDR1 and CDR2: LNHDA, SQIVND (reference sequence).